The 18 T cell receptor beta chains below all came from one sample that was sequenced in a study of blood T cell repertoires in COVID-19. The protocol was immunoSEQ multiplex PCR, while the TCRdb copy is restricted to in-frame clones and leaves out a portion. The sample holds about 200,000 clones, approximately 86% seen once. Sample: peripheral blood. The receptors derive from a man aged 60 to 75 with acute or convalescent COVID-19.

CDR3 nucleotide sequence: TGTGCCAGCAGTTGGTACAGGGAAGCAGATACGCAGTATTTT. It translates to CASSWYREADTQYF. The V and J genes are TRBV6-5 and TRBJ2-3; D is perhaps TRBD1 (6 bases). V was shortened by 4 bases and J by 4 bases, with 12 bases between the two germline ends. The CDR3 sequence is 14 residues long. Germline assignment: CDR1 MNHEY and CDR2 SVGAGI.

This clone showed up just once. This chain connects TRBV6-2 or TRBV6-3 to TRBJ1-1; 7 bases align to TRBD1. Germline CDR1 reads MNHEY; CDR2 reads SVGEGT. Trimming at V came to 5 bases and at J to 1 base, leaving 4 bases not matched to a gene. This CDR3 region has 14 residues. The CDR3 here is CASSHGTENTEAFF. The CDR3 DNA follows: TGTGCCAGCAGTCACGGGACAGAGAACACTGAAGCTTTCTTT.

The genes are TRBV9 and TRBJ2-2, with D uncertain. Germline V gene data show CDR1 as SGDLS and CDR2 as YYNGEE. This CDR3 has 15 residues. Between the trimmed V and J ends, which lost 4 bases and 0 bases, there was a span of 10 bases. CDR3 DNA sequence: TGTGCCAGCAGCTTATCTATCGCGAACACCGGGGAGCTGTTTTTT. It translates to CASSLSIANTGELFF.

This chain uses TRBV2 with TRBJ1-2; 7 positions agree with TRBD1. V shed 4 bases and J 0 bases; nucleotides not matched to a gene: 11. Looked up from germline, CDR1 is SNHLY and CDR2 is FYNNEI. There are 17 residues in the CDR3. As DNA, the CDR3 is TGTGCCAGCAGTGTATTACAGGGGATCTTAGCTAACTATGGCTACACCTTC. Its translation is CASSVLQGILANYGYTF.

V is TRBV2 and J is TRBJ2-2, with 7 positions matching TRBD2. CDR1 and CDR2 (germline): SNHLY, FYNNEI. CDR3 length: 15 amino acids. V shed 11 bases and J 2 bases; nucleotides not matched to a gene: 11. The CDR3 protein is CARNKGGSNTGELFF. The CDR3 nucleotides are TGTGCCCGAAATAAGGGAGGGAGCAACACCGGGGAGCTGTTTTTT.

CDR3 loop: CASSLRGATYEQYF. Written as DNA, the CDR3 is TGTGCCAGCAGCTTACGGGGGGCCACCTACGAGCAGTACTTC. This chain uses TRBV7-2 with TRBJ2-7; D perhaps matches TRBD2 (7 bases). The germline V gene encodes CDR1 SGHTA and CDR2 FQGNSA. The CDR3 totals 14 residues. V was cut by 2 bases and J by 2 bases, with 10 bases left in between.

The CDR3 loop reads CASSFPGTGAFVNTEAFF. CDR3 bases: TGTGCCAGCAGCTTCCCCGGGACAGGTGCATTTGTGAACACTGAAGCTTTCTTT. The chain links TRBV5-6 to TRBJ1-1; 8 positions match TRBD1. Germline V CDR1 and CDR2: SGHDT, YYEEEE. The CDR3 covers 18 residues. The trim removed 2 bases at V and 0 bases at J, leaving 12 bases unmatched.

The CDR3 nucleotides are TGTGCCAGTAGTCCCGGGACTAGCGGGACGTCCACAGATACGCAGTATTTT. It specifies CASSPGTSGTSTDTQYF. V is TRBV19 and J is TRBJ2-3, with 13 nucleotides matching TRBD2. CDR1 is LNHDA, CDR2 SQIVND, per germline (reference sequence). CDR3 length: 17 amino acids. The ends lost 5 bases at V and 2 bases at J; junction bases unmatched: 7.

The chain couples TRBV7-8 to TRBJ2-7; 10 bases are a match to TRBD1. V lost 5 bases to trimming and J lost 3 bases; unmatched junction nucleotides: 4. Per the germline V gene, CDR1 is SGHVS and CDR2 is FQNEAQ. This CDR3 contains 14 residues. CDR3 DNA: TGTGCCAGCAGCAGCCGGGACAGGGGCTACGAGCAGTACTTC. Amino acid sequence: CASSSRDRGYEQYF.

V gene TRBV3-1 (or the pseudogene TRBV3-2) combines with J gene TRBJ1-6; 8 bases are a match to TRBD1. With V trimmed by 5 bases and J by 0 bases, 6 bases remained unmatched. The CDR3 is made up of 17 amino acids. The V gene's germline CDR1 is LGHDT and CDR2 YNNKEL (reference sequence). The CDR3 reads CASSSRTGSSYNSPLHF. The CDR3 nucleotides read TGTGCCAGCAGCTCTCGGACAGGGAGCTCCTATAATTCACCCCTCCACTTT.

The CDR3 loop is CASSIRDRGRDGYTF. The CDR3 DNA follows: TGTGCCAGTAGTATTCGGGATAGGGGGAGAGATGGCTACACCTTC. The chain has TRBV19 and TRBJ1-2, with D tentatively TRBD1 (6 bases). The CDR3 sequence is 15 residues long. Germline-derived CDR1 and CDR2 are LNHDA and SQIVND (reference sequence). V lost 3 bases and J 6 bases, leaving 17 bases between the germline ends.

The V and J genes are TRBV9 and TRBJ2-5; 10 nucleotides agree with TRBD1. V shed 4 bases, J shed 7 bases, and the junction held 10 bases outside the gene matches. Germline loops: CDR1 SGDLS, CDR2 YYNGEE. The CDR3 loop spans 15 amino acids. The CDR3 reads CASSPRTGGFGTQYF. CDR3 DNA sequence: TGTGCCAGCAGCCCTCGGACAGGGGGGTTTGGGACCCAGTACTTC. Full variable domain (outside the CDR3, taken from reference TRBV9 and TRBJ2-5): DSGVTQTPKHLITATGQRVTLRCSPRSGDLSVYWYQQSLDQGLQFLIQYYNGEERAKGNILERFSAQQFPDLHSELNLSSLELGDSALYFCASSPRTGGFGTQYFGPGTRLLVL.

The chain links TRBV9 to TRBJ1-2; 9 positions agree with TRBD1. Looked up from germline, CDR1 is SGDLS and CDR2 is YYNGEE. CDR3 length: 13 amino acids. Losses at the gene ends were 4 bases for V and 3 bases for J; bases not matched to a gene: 1. The CDR3 is CASSRDRDYGYTF. The CDR3 DNA sequence: TGTGCCAGCAGCAGGGACAGGGACTATGGCTACACCTTC.

This chain joins TRBV12-5 and TRBJ2-3, with 8 bases that match TRBD2. Germline CDR1 reads LGHNT; CDR2 reads FRNRAP. V shed 1 base, J shed 2 bases, and the junction held 5 bases outside the gene matches. This CDR3 region has 16 residues. CDR3 coding DNA: TGTGCTAGTGGTTTGGGGCGAGCGGGGGACACAGATACGCAGTATTTT. Amino acid sequence: CASGLGRAGDTDTQYF.

The genes are TRBV7-2 and TRBJ1-2; TRBD1 matches at 7 bases. This CDR3 has 15 amino acids. V lost 3 bases to trimming and J lost 4 bases; unmatched junction nucleotides: 8. Germline values: CDR1 SGHTA, CDR2 FQGNSA. CDR3 sequence: CASSFTQGTLYGYTF. DNA for the CDR3: TGTGCCAGCAGCTTTACACAGGGGACTCTCTATGGCTACACCTTC.

This clone was counted between two and nine times. The chain joins TRBV30 to TRBJ2-3, with D perhaps matching TRBD2 (7 bases). The CDR3 consists of 14 residues. The germline V gene encodes CDR1 GTSNPN and CDR2 SVGIG (reference sequence). V shed 3 bases and J shed 6 bases, with 16 bases lying between them. The CDR3 DNA sequence: TGTGCCTGGAGGGAGGGGGGGGCCGTCGATACGCAGTATTTT. Translating gives CAWREGGAVDTQYF. The full variable domain, completed using reference TRBV30 and TRBJ2-3, is SQTIHQWPATLVQPVGSPLSLECTVEGTSNPNLYWYRQAAGRGLQLLFYSVGIGQISSEVPQNLSASRPQDRQFILSSKKLLLSDSGFYLCAWREGGAVDTQYFGPGTRLTVL.

The J gene is TRBJ2-7, the V gene TRBV6-5; 10 nucleotides align to TRBD1. This CDR3 has 16 amino acids. CDR1 and CDR2 (germline): MNHEY, SVGAGI. Trimming cost V 2 bases and J 5 bases; bases outside gene matches: 9. The CDR3 loop is CASSYTPTGGLNEQYF. The CDR3 DNA follows: TGTGCCAGCAGTTACACCCCGACAGGGGGCTTGAACGAGCAGTACTTC.

The chain recombines TRBV5-1 with TRBJ2-1; TRBD2 might be the D (6 bases). Per the germline V gene, CDR1 is SGHRS and CDR2 is YFSETQ. The germline V and J ends were trimmed by 7 bases and 7 bases, with 15 bases remaining between them. The CDR3 runs to 13 residues. CDR3 nucleotide sequence: TGCGCCAGCGATCGCGGAGGGAAAAATGAGCAGTTCTTC. Its translation: CASDRGGKNEQFF.